A selection of T cell receptor beta chains follows, all from one sample in a study of post-analysis software for immune sequencing data. Using its own MiXCR run on the PCR reads, TCRdb lists one record per CDR3 protein. The sample carries about 820,000 distinct CDR3 sequences, around 50% recorded once. Material: blood. These receptors came from a girl aged 10-17 years with multiple sclerosis. Both conserved end residues are part of each CDR3. Clone sizes are given selectively: once, few, many, or a class where the clone is expanded.

J: NA
V: TRBV9
size: NA
CDR3: CASRLQGPYNEQYF

J: TRBJ2-3
V: TRBV28
size: NA
CDR3: CASSLEFHGQYF

J: NA
V: TRBV24-1
size: NA
CDR3: CATSEKIYEQYF

J: TRBJ2-3
V: TRBV20-1
size: NA
CDR3: CSASRTSGSVADTQYF

J: TRBJ2-2
V: TRBV29-1
size: NA
CDR3: CSVGRGPNTGELFF

J: TRBJ2-5
V: TRBV7-2
size: NA
CDR3: CASRYTGQETQYF

J: TRBJ1-6
V: TRBV30
size: NA
CDR3: CAWSEPGVNSPLHF

J: TRBJ1-2
V: TRBV6-5
size: NA
CDR3: CASSYGGMVNYGYTF

J: TRBJ2-7
V: TRBV5-1
size: NA
CDR3: CASSFGREAYEQYF

J: TRBJ1-2
V: TRBV6-4
size: NA
CDR3: CASSDPTGGFYGYTF

J: TRBJ2-4
V: TRBV6-5
size: few
CDR3: CASIGGDIQYF

J: TRBJ2-3
V: TRBV14
size: NA
CDR3: CASSQRDTQYF

J: TRBJ2-1
V: TRBV20-1
size: NA
CDR3: CSARGGRGDNEQFF

J: TRBJ2-5
V: TRBV7-2
size: few
CDR3: CASSGQGVYETQYF

J: TRBJ1-1
V: TRBV7-6
size: few
CDR3: CASSFTTENTEAFF

J: TRBJ2-1
V: TRBV5-5
size: many
CDR3: CASSRVSNEQFF

J: TRBJ2-4
V: TRBV7-9
size: NA
CDR3: CASSLHVGQTRAKNIQYF

J: TRBJ2-1
V: TRBV2
size: NA
CDR3: CASKGMPSYNEQFF

J: TRBJ1-1
V: TRBV29-1
size: NA
CDR3: CSVALRALRDWTEAFF

J: TRBJ2-1
V: TRBV29-1
size: NA
CDR3: CSVELSDSYNEQFF

J: TRBJ2-7
V: TRBV4-1
size: once
CDR3: CASSNTDREHYEQYF

J: TRBJ2-7
V: TRBV5-1
size: NA
CDR3: CASSWAAAPYEQYF

J: TRBJ1-2
V: TRBV13
size: NA
CDR3: CASSLGSTGGGGYTF

J: TRBJ2-3
V: TRBV29-1
size: few
CDR3: CSVDPTGDSTDTQYF

J: TRBJ2-2
V: TRBV7-9
size: NA
CDR3: CASSLLQYTGELFF

J: TRBJ2-2
V: TRBV5-1
size: NA
CDR3: CANSLAGQGSTGELFF

J: TRBJ2-3
V: TRBV7-6
size: NA
CDR3: CASSHPGPTDTQYF

J: TRBJ2-4
V: TRBV20-1
size: few
CDR3: CSATGLAGAGAKNIQYF

J: TRBJ1-1
V: TRBV7-9
size: NA
CDR3: CASRKQGTDTEAFF

J: TRBJ2-3
V: TRBV7-7
size: NA
CDR3: CASSFRTSTDTQYF

J: TRBJ2-7
V: TRBV5-1
size: NA
CDR3: CASSFGGSSSYEQYF

J: TRBJ2-1
V: TRBV5-1
size: NA
CDR3: CASRGNGRETYNEQFF

J: TRBJ1-2
V: TRBV5-1
size: NA
CDR3: CASSPTSDGGYTF

J: TRBJ2-7
V: TRBV29-1
size: few
CDR3: CSVGEGSNYEQYF

J: TRBJ2-1
V: TRBV2
size: NA
CDR3: CASSQQGKPDNEQFF

J: NA
V: TRBV5-5
size: NA
CDR3: CASTLGFYEQYF

J: TRBJ2-3
V: TRBV18
size: NA
CDR3: CASSTYSDTQYF

J: TRBJ1-1
V: TRBV7-8
size: NA
CDR3: CASSTTDLNTEAFF

J: TRBJ1-5
V: TRBV29-1
size: NA
CDR3: CSVADTTGQPQHF

J: TRBJ1-5
V: TRBV20-1
size: NA
CDR3: CSASLGTGVFRQPQHF

J: TRBJ2-5
V: TRBV24-1
size: NA
CDR3: CATSDRAGGVETQYF

J: TRBJ1-2
V: TRBV12-3/TRBV12-4
size: NA
CDR3: CASRPQGANYGYTF